This T cell receptor beta chain stems from a study of shared clonotypes between healthy human individuals. Assay used: immunoSEQ multiplex PCR; TCRdb lists only in-frame clones, some missing. Of 2 million to 3 million clones in the sample, 93% were seen once. All donors were Caucasian adults living in Nashville, Tennessee. Study-wide results and caveats: In the sorted subsets, rarefaction showed sequencing was incomplete despite large depth.

In this sample, this clone turned up once. Its target is not known. The sequence came from a young man in good health. Some clones in this sample may be carry-over from other donors' samples. Sequenced input: naive CD4+ T cells from PBMCs. The subset here: CD45RA+ positively selected.

Written as DNA, the CDR3 is TGTGCCAGCAGTCCTCCCAGACAGGGGCAGGCTCAGCCCCAGCATTTT. Translated: CASSPPRQGQAQPQHF. The V call is TRBV28, the J call TRBJ1-5, with TRBD1 identical over 8 bases. The CDR3 loop spans 16 amino acids. From germline, CDR1 is MDHEN and CDR2 SYDVKM. V lost 5 bases and J lost 6; bases outside the gene matches: 12.